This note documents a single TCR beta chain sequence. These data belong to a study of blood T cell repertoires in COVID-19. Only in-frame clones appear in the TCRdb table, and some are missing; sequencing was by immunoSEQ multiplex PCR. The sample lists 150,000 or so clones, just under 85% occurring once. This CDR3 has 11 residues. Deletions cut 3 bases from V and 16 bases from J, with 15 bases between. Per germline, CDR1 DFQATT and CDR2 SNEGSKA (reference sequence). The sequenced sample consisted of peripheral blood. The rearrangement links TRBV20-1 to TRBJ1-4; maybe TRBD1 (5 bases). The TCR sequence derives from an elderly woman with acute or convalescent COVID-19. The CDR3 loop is CSASPTDHEFF. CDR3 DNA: TGCAGTGCTAGCCCGACAGACCATGAGTTTTTT.